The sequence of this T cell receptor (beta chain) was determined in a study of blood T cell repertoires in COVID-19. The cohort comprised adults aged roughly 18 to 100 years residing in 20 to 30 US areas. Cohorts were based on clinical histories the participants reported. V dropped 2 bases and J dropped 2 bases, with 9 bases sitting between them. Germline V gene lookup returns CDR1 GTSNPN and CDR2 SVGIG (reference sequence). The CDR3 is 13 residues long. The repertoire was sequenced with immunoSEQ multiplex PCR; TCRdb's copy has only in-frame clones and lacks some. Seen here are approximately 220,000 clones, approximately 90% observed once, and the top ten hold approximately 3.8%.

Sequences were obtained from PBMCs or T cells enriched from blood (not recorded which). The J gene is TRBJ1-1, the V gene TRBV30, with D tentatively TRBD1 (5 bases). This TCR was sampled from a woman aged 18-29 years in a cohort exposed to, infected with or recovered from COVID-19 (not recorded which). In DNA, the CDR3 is TGTGCCTGGAGTCCCAGGGTAAACACTGAAGCTTTCTTT. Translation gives CAWSPRVNTEAFF.